The 3 T cell receptor beta chains below all came from one sample that was sequenced in a study of OX40 agonist ivuxolimab in advanced cancers. Some clones are missing from TCRdb's copy, which holds only in-frame ones; the method was immunoSEQ multiplex PCR. The data show around 50,000 clones, over 75% seen once. This material consisted of CD4+ or CD8+ T cells sorted from blood, taken in a trial of the OX40 agonist ivuxolimab. The receptors were gathered from an adult with an advanced solid tumor such as melanoma, head and neck, liver or kidney cancer.

This clone has just one count. The chain carries TRBV11-3 and TRBJ2-2, with 9 bases fitting TRBD1. Germline lookup yields CDR1 SGHNT and CDR2 YENEEA. CDR3 size: 16 residues. The J segment lost 5 bases and the V segment lost 5 bases, leaving 9 bases of the junction unmatched. CDR3 residues: CASSKRTGEMTGELFF. In DNA, the CDR3 is TGTGCCAGCAGCAAAAGGACAGGGGAGATGACCGGGGAGCTGTTTTTT. The whole variable domain, remainder taken from reference TRBV11-3 and TRBJ2-2, is EAGVVQSPRYKIIEKKQPVAFWCNPISGHNTLYWYLQNLGQGPELLIRYENEEAVDDSQLPKDRFSAERLKGVDSTLKIQPAELGDSAVYLCASSKRTGEMTGELFFGEGSRLTVL.

This chain connects TRBV28 to TRBJ2-3, with D unresolved. This CDR3 region has 14 residues. Trimming removed 2 bases from V and 4 bases from J, with 10 bases in between. Germline-derived CDR1 and CDR2 are MDHEN and SYDVKM. The CDR3 sequence is CASSLVSNPDTQYF. As DNA, the CDR3 is TGTGCCAGCAGTTTAGTTAGCAACCCAGATACGCAGTATTTT.

The sample holds one count of this clone. V usage is TRBV19 and J usage is TRBJ2-3; 8 bases agree with TRBD2. V shed 7 bases, J shed 2 bases, and the junction held 2 bases outside the gene matches. Germline lookup yields CDR1 LNHDA and CDR2 SQIVND (reference sequence). The CDR3 runs 13 residues. The CDR3 nucleotides are TGTGCCAGTACAGCGGGGGACACAGATACGCAGTATTTT. It yields the protein CASTAGDTDTQYF.